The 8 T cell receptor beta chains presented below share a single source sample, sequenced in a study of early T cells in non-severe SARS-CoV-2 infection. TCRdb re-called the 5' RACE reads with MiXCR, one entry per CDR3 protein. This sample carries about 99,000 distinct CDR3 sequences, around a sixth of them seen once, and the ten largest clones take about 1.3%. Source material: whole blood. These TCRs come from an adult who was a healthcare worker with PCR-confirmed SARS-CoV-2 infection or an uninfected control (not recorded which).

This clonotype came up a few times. The CDR3 here is CASSLEIGRNYGYTF. In nucleotides, the CDR3 is TGCGCCAGCAGCTTGGAAATAGGGAGAAACTATGGCTACACCTTC. V is TRBV5-1 and J is TRBJ1-2; D is unresolved. CDR3 length equals 15 residues. The V end lost 0 bases, the J end lost 2 bases, and 11 bases lay between the germline ends. The germline gives CDR1 SGHRS, CDR2 YFSETQ.

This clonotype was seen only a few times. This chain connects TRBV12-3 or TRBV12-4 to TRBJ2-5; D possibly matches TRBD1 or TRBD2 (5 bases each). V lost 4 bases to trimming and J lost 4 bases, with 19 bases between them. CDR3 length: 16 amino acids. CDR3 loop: CASSYSGTYVRETQYF. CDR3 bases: TGTGCCAGCAGTTACTCCGGGACGTATGTCCGAGAGACCCAGTACTTC.

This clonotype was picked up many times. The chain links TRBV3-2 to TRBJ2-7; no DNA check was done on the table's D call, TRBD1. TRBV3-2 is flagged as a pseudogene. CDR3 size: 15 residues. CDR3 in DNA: TGTGCCAGCAGCCAAGATCGAGCCCCGGCCTACGAGCAGTACTTC. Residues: CASSQDRAPAYEQYF.

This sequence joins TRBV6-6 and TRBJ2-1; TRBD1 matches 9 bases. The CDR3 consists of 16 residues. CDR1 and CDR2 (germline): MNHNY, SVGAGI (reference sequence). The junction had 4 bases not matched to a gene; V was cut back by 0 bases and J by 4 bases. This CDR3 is CASSYSQDRGYNEQFF. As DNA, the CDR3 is TGTGCCAGCAGTTACTCGCAGGACAGGGGATACAATGAGCAGTTCTTC.

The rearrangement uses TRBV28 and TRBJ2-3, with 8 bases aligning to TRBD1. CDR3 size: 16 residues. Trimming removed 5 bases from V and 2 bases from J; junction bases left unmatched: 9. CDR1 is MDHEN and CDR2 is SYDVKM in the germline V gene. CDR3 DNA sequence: TGTGCCAGCAGTCAGGGCAGGGGGCTGTTCACAGATACGCAGTATTTT. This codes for CASSQGRGLFTDTQYF.

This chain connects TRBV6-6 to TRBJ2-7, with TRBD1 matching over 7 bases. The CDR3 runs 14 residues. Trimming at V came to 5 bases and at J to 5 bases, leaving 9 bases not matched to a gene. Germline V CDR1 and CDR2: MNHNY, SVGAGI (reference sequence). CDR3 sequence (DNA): TGTGCCAGCAGTCTTATGACAGGGAGTAACGAGCAGTACTTC. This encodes CASSLMTGSNEQYF.

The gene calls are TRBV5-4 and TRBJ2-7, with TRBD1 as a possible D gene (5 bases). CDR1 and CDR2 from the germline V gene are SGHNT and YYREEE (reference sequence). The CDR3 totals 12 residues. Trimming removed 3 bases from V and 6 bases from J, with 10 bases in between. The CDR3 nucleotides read TGTGCCAGCAGCTCTGACAGCACCGAGCAGTACTTC. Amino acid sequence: CASSSDSTEQYF.

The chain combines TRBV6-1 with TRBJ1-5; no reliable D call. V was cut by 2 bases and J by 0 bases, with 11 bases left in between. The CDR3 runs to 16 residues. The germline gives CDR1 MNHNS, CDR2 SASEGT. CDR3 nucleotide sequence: TGTGCCAGCAGTGAATCGGCAGGTTATAGCAATCAGCCCCAGCATTTT. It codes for CASSESAGYSNQPQHF.